One sample yielded the 11 T cell receptor beta chains listed below, sequenced in a study of blood T cell repertoires in COVID-19. Some clones are missing from TCRdb's copy, which holds only in-frame ones; the method was immunoSEQ multiplex PCR. The sample shows roughly 180,000 clones, 70% to 90% of them seen only once. Sequencing input: peripheral blood. Every receptor here comes from a woman aged 45-59 years with COVID-19, enrolled during active disease.

The chain uses TRBV28 and TRBJ1-2; no firm D call. The germline V gene has CDR1 MDHEN and CDR2 SYDVKM. The CDR3 consists of 14 residues. Trimming pared 7 bases from V and 2 bases from J, leaving 14 bases between. The CDR3 reads CASTSTAGNYGYTF. CDR3 in DNA: TGTGCCAGCACCTCGACGGCCGGGAACTATGGCTACACCTTC.

The rearrangement joins TRBV5-6 to TRBJ1-1, with TRBD1 matching over 8 bases. Germline V gene data show CDR1 as SGHDT and CDR2 as YYEEEE. V was pared by 4 bases and J by 1 base, with 6 bases of the junction left unmatched. CDR3 length: 15 amino acids. CDR3 bases: TGTGCCAGCAGCCCCGACAGGGGCGGGAACACTGAAGCTTTCTTT. Translation gives CASSPDRGGNTEAFF.

The V gene is TRBV19, the J gene TRBJ1-1; weak D call: TRBD1 (6 bases). CDR1 LNHDA and CDR2 SQIVND come from the germline V gene (reference sequence). The CDR3 is made up of 15 amino acids. Trimming left V 2 bases short and J 7 bases short, with 17 bases between. The CDR3 is CASSILAGAEGEAFF. In DNA form, the CDR3 reads TGTGCCAGTAGTATATTGGCAGGGGCAGAGGGTGAAGCTTTCTTT.

The CDR3 here is CASSIQGPNEQFF. DNA for the CDR3: TGTGCCAGTAGTATACAGGGTCCCAATGAGCAGTTCTTC. This rearrangement joins TRBV19 to TRBJ2-1; D may be TRBD1 (5 bases). The V gene's germline CDR1 is LNHDA and CDR2 SQIVND (reference sequence). The CDR3 is 13 amino acids. The ends were cut back, 2 bases at V and 6 bases at J, with 8 bases in the middle.

The chain combines TRBV27 with TRBJ2-7; 13 nucleotides line up with TRBD2. CDR1 and CDR2 (germline): MNHEY, SMNVEV (reference sequence). The CDR3 has 15 residues. The ends lost 6 bases at V and 3 bases at J; junction bases unmatched: 5. The CDR3 coding sequence is TGTGCCAGCAGGCAAACTAGCGGGGGGGTCTACGAGCAGTACTTC. Its protein is CASRQTSGGVYEQYF.

The rearrangement uses TRBV5-1 and TRBJ2-1; a possible D gene is TRBD2 (5 bases). The CDR3 spans 11 residues. V was shortened by 5 bases and J by 9 bases, with 9 bases between the two germline ends. Germline V gives CDR1 SGHRS, CDR2 YFSETQ. The CDR3 DNA reads as TGCGCCAGCAGGGAGGCGGGTGAGCAGTTCTTC. Translation gives CASREAGEQFF.

This chain uses TRBV7-9 with TRBJ1-3; the D gene is possibly TRBD1 (6 bases). Germline V lookup: CDR1 SEHNR, CDR2 FQNEAQ (reference sequence). V was cut by 3 bases and J by 2 bases, with 20 bases left in between. CDR3 size: 18 residues. In DNA form, the CDR3 reads TGTGCCAGCAGCTTCGTATCGATCTTGACAGGAGCTGGAAACACCATATATTTT. Its translation is CASSFVSILTGAGNTIYF.

The V gene is TRBV9, the J gene TRBJ2-2; D not resolved. The CDR3 sequence is 12 residues long. Germline V gene sequence: CDR1 SGDLS, CDR2 YYNGEE. With 0 bases removed from V and 8 bases from J, the gap between germline ends came to 5 bases. The CDR3 nucleotides read TGTGCCAGCAGCGTAGGGAGTGGGGAGCTGTTTTTT. Protein: CASSVGSGELFF.

The chain links TRBV5-1 to TRBJ2-7, with 8 bases fitting TRBD2. From germline, CDR1 is SGHRS and CDR2 YFSETQ. The J segment lost 1 base and the V segment lost 1 base, leaving 4 bases of the junction unmatched. CDR3 size: 15 residues. DNA of the CDR3: TGCGCCAGCAGCTTGAGCGGGGGCCCGTCCTACGAGCAGTACTTC. This gives the protein CASSLSGGPSYEQYF. The whole variable domain, filled in from reference TRBV5-1 and TRBJ2-7, reads KAGVTQTPRYLIKTRGQQVTLSCSPISGHRSVSWYQQTPGQGLQFLFEYFSETQRNKGNFPGRFSGRQFSNSRSEMNVSTLELGDSALYLCASSLSGGPSYEQYFGPGTRLTVT.

The genes are TRBV30 and TRBJ2-3; 7 bases align to TRBD1. Germline values: CDR1 GTSNPN, CDR2 SVGIG (reference sequence). V shed 2 bases, J shed 1 base, and the junction held 0 bases outside the gene matches. This CDR3 has 13 amino acids. CDR3 sequence (DNA): TGTGCCTGGAGTACAGGGGGCACAGATACGCAGTATTTT. Encoded protein: CAWSTGGTDTQYF.

This chain joins TRBV13 and TRBJ1-2; the D gene is possibly TRBD1 (5 bases). The CDR3 has 14 amino acids. CDR1 and CDR2 from the germline V gene are PRHDT and FYEKMQ (reference sequence). V lost 3 bases to trimming and J lost 4 bases, with 12 bases between them. CDR3 residues: CASSFGDFGYGYTF. CDR3 nucleotide sequence: TGTGCCAGCAGCTTTGGGGACTTTGGCTATGGCTACACCTTC.